A selection of T cell receptor beta chains follows, all from one sample in a study of low-dose radiotherapy and immunotherapy resistance in tumors. TCRdb ran MiXCR on the reads and lists one entry per CDR3 protein. The sample consists of tens of thousands of distinct CDR3 sequences, 20% to 25% of them appearing once. The material sequenced was PBMCs, taken after low-dose radiotherapy plus immunotherapy. These receptor sequences come from a female donor with ovarian cancer. Each CDR3 is given with its conserved first and last residue. Fields, in order: D gene, J gene, clone size, V gene, CDR3 DNA, CDR3 protein. A D gene is named only where the DNA matches it firmly. Expanded clones get a size class; other rows say once, few or many, or leave the size out.

.,TRBJ1-1,many,TRBV5-1,TGCGCCAGCAGCTTGGCCGCAGGGAACACTGAAGCTTTCTTT,CASSLAAGNTEAFF
TRBD2,TRBJ2-7,many,TRBV11-3,TGTGCCAGCAGCCCAGGACTAGCGGTCTCCTACGAGCAGTACTTC,CASSPGLAVSYEQYF
.,TRBJ2-5,many,TRBV19,TGTGCCAGTAGTCTACAGGGTGGCGAGACCCAGTACTTC,CASSLQGGETQYF
TRBD2,TRBJ2-1,.,TRBV5-4,TGTGCCAGCAGCCAGTACGGTGGGGGCGGGGGGGGGGGGTATGAGCAGTTCTTC,CASSQYGGGGGGGYEQFF
.,TRBJ2-3,few,TRBV28,TGTGCCAGCAGTAACAGGAGAACGGGAGTTGCGGATACGCAGTATTTT,CASSNRRTGVADTQYF
.,TRBJ2-1,many,TRBV5-6,TGTGCCAGCAGCACCTCCAAACAGTACAATGAGCAGTTCTTC,CASSTSKQYNEQFF
TRBD1,TRBJ1-5,many,TRBV20-1,TGCAGTGCTCAGACAGGGGGCAATCAGCCCCAGCATTTT,CSAQTGGNQPQHF
.,TRBJ2-7,many,TRBV27,TGTGCCAGCAGTTTGAGGATCGGCTACGAGCAGTACTTC,CASSLRIGYEQYF
TRBD1,TRBJ2-7,many,TRBV28,TGTGCCAGCAGACCTGGACAGGGGGTATACTACGAGCAGTACTTC,CASRPGQGVYYEQYF
TRBD1,TRBJ1-5,.,TRBV6-2/TRBV6-3,TGTGCCAGCAGTCCGACAGGGGGTTGGCAGCCCCAGCATTTT,CASSPTGGWQPQHF
.,TRBJ1-2,many,TRBV16,TGTGCCAGCAGCCAATCGGGAACAGGGAACTATGGCTACACCTTC,CASSQSGTGNYGYTF
.,TRBJ1-6,many,TRBV9,TGTGCCAGCAGCTTCCGGGCCGCGAATTCACCCCTCCACTTT,CASSFRAANSPLHF
.,TRBJ1-2,few,TRBV24-1,TGTGCCACCAGTGATCCGGGGATTAACTATGGCTACACCTTC,CATSDPGINYGYTF
.,TRBJ1-2,many,TRBV28,TGTGCCAGCACCCACCTCCCGACAGAAAATAACTATGGCTACACCTTC,CASTHLPTENNYGYTF
.,TRBJ2-5,few,TRBV25-1,TGTGCCAGCAGTGATTTCGTTCAAGAAGAGACCCAGTACTTC,CASSDFVQEETQYF
TRBD2,TRBJ2-3,.,TRBV20-1,TGCAGTGCTAGCGGGCAGGGAGAGGGGCTAGCGGAATCAGATACGCAGTATTTT,CSASGQGEGLAESDTQYF
.,TRBJ1-3,many,TRBV5-5,TGTGCCAGCAGCTTGGCCGACGGATACTCTGGAAACACCATATATTTT,CASSLADGYSGNTIYF
TRBD1,TRBJ2-3,few,TRBV11-2,TGTGCCAGCAGGGGCCGGGACAGGGGATTCACAGATACGCAGTATTTT,CASRGRDRGFTDTQYF
.,TRBJ2-3,many,TRBV5-1,TGCGCCAGCAGCTTGGAGGGGAACCCTACGCAGTATTTT,CASSLEGNPTQYF
.,TRBJ2-6,many,TRBV6-1,TGTGCCAGCAGTTTGCCAGGAGCCTCTGGGGCCAACGTCCTGACTTTC,CASSLPGASGANVLTF
TRBD1,TRBJ2-7,.,TRBV18,TGTGCCAGCTCGCCTTCTGCAGGGGGCAGCTCCTACGAGCAGTACTTC,CASSPSAGGSSYEQYF
TRBD1,TRBJ1-5,.,TRBV6-5,TGTGCCAGCAGCGGACAGGGCGGTCAGCCCCAGCATTTT,CASSGQGGQPQHF
TRBD2,TRBJ2-7,many,TRBV18,TGTGCCAGCTCACCCACTAGCGGGGGGGACTACGAGCAGTACTTC,CASSPTSGGDYEQYF
TRBD2,TRBJ2-7,many,TRBV11-3,TGTGCCAGCAGCTTGGGGACTAGCGGGACCTACGAGCAGTACTTC,CASSLGTSGTYEQYF
TRBD1,TRBJ1-1,once,TRBV25-1,TGTGCCAGCAGCGATACAGGGGGCGGATGGGAGGCTTTCTTT,CASSDTGGGWEAFF
.,TRBJ1-5,.,TRBV19,TGTGCCAGTAGTATAGGCATAAATCAGCCCCAGCATTTT,CASSIGINQPQHF
.,TRBJ1-1,.,TRBV5-1,TGCGCCAGCAGCGCCCAGATTGACACTGAAGCTTTCTTT,CASSAQIDTEAFF
.,TRBJ2-2,many,TRBV3-1,TGTGCCAGCAGCCAAGATTTAGAAACCGGGGAGCTGTTTTTT,CASSQDLETGELFF
.,TRBJ1-2,many,TRBV7-2,TGTGCCAGCAGTAAAACAGGGTTTTTGTATGGCTACACCTTC,CASSKTGFLYGYTF
TRBD2,TRBJ2-3,many,TRBV12-3/TRBV12-4,TGTGCCAGCAGTTTCCCCGGGACTAGCGTAAATACGCAGTATTTT,CASSFPGTSVNTQYF
.,TRBJ1-1,many,TRBV7-2,TGTGCCAGCAGCGGTTTCCCGGGGGCCTTGAACACTGAAGCTTTCTTT,CASSGFPGALNTEAFF
TRBD1,TRBJ2-4,many,TRBV7-9,TGTGCCAGCAGCTCGGGACAGACGATACCCACGTACTTC,CASSSGQTIPTYF
TRBD1,TRBJ1-2,many,TRBV7-2,TGTGCCAGCAGCCCGGGACAGGGGGAAGGCTACACCTTC,CASSPGQGEGYTF
.,TRBJ1-5,few,TRBV2,TGTGCCAGCAGTGAAGCGGGGGTCGTCAATCAGCCCCAGCATTTT,CASSEAGVVNQPQHF
.,TRBJ2-3,few,TRBV3-1,TGTGCCAGCAGCCAAGACTCTCGGGGAGCTTTAGCAGATACGCAGTATTTT,CASSQDSRGALADTQYF
.,TRBJ1-5,.,TRBV27,TGTGCCACCAGTGATAAAGGGCACAGCCAGCATTTT,CATSDKGHSQHF
.,TRBJ2-7,.,TRBV20-1,TGCAGTGCTAGTGAGGGGGGCGAGCAGTACTTC,CSASEGGEQYF
TRBD1,TRBJ1-1,many,TRBV7-9,TGTGCCAGCAGCTTATCGGGACAGGGGTATGCTTTCTTT,CASSLSGQGYAFF
TRBD2,TRBJ2-3,few,TRBV12-3/TRBV12-4,TGTGCCAGCAGTCCCCTCCGCGGGGGTGATGGCACAGATACGCAGTATTTT,CASSPLRGGDGTDTQYF
TRBD1,TRBJ1-5,many,TRBV19,TGTGCCAGTAGGCCCGGGACAGGGGGCTTCGGGGGCAATCAGCCCCAGCATTTT,CASRPGTGGFGGNQPQHF
.,TRBJ2-4,many,TRBV9,TGTGCCAGCAGCGGGGGGTTGGGCATTCAGTACTTC,CASSGGLGIQYF
.,TRBJ1-5,.,TRBV19,TGTGCCAGTAGTCGACAGGTAGATCAGCCCCAGCATTTT,CASSRQVDQPQHF
.,TRBJ1-2,many,TRBV12-3/TRBV12-4,TGTGCCAGCAGTTTAGGGCAGCGGGGAGCTAACTATGGCTACACCTTC,CASSLGQRGANYGYTF
.,TRBJ2-1,many,TRBV27,TGTGCCAGCAGTCTTCAGATGTCGAACAATGAGCAGTTCTTC,CASSLQMSNNEQFF
TRBD1,TRBJ2-7,many,TRBV19,TGTGCCAGTAGTCATTCGGACAGGGGTCACCCCTACGAGCAGTACTTC,CASSHSDRGHPYEQYF
.,TRBJ2-2,many,TRBV3-1,TGTGCCAGCAGCCAAGATGGCAGGGGCCGGGAGCTGTTTTTT,CASSQDGRGRELFF